This T cell receptor (beta chain) stems from a study of monozygotic twins with inflammatory bowel disease. Every donor provided one blood sample measuring 2.5 to 3 ml. Findings of the study overall: Among IBD patients, TCRbeta diversity (inverse Simpson) was lower than in healthy co-twins.

Comment on this clonotype: The antigen is not known.

Each CDR3 protein gets one entry in TCRdb, which reprocessed the 5' RACE reads and gives no DNA. In total, the table holds about 200,000 distinct CDR3 sequences. In germline, CDR1 is MNHEY, CDR2 SVGAGI. The CDR3 runs 13 residues. This sequence originates from a human donor with ulcerative colitis or Crohn's disease, or a healthy co-twin of an affected twin (not recorded which). This chain connects TRBV6-5 to TRBJ2-1. The sequenced sample consisted of blood. The CDR3 reads CASSWTLQDEQFF.